Listed below are T cell receptor beta chains from one sample, sequenced in a study of prognosis after radiotherapy for stage I lung cancer. Via MiXCR, TCRdb re-called the multiplex PCR reads, giving one row per CDR3 protein. The data hold around 20,000 distinct CDR3 sequences, with around 50% observed a single time. Material: PBMCs, obtained before or after stereotactic body radiation therapy (not recorded which). These receptors originate from a donor over 45 with non-small cell lung cancer. The CDR3 runs from the conserved cysteine through the conserved F or W. The D gene is left open where the match is weak. Clone size is shown for a subset of rows, as once, few, many or a class of expanded clone.

>TRBV5-5|NA|NA|TRBJ2-7
CASILYGQSAYEHYF
TGTGCCAGCATCTTGTATGGACAGAGCGCCTACGAGCATTACTTC
>TRBV7-2|NA|NA|TRBJ2-7
CASSYDFRSHDQYF
TGTGCCAGCAGCTATGATTTCAGGTCCCACGACCAGTACTTC
>TRBV7-2|TRBD2|many|TRBJ2-7
CASSSPWGTSGRRYEQYF
TGTGCCAGCAGCTCCCCCTGGGGGACTAGCGGGAGACGGTACGAGCAGTACTTC
>TRBV11-2|TRBD1|NA|TRBJ1-2
CASSLGSGGTGGGYTF
TGTGCCAGCAGCTTAGGCTCCGGAGGGACAGGGGGAGGCTACACCTTC
>TRBV5-6|TRBD1|many|TRBJ1-6
CASSSEGASDSPLHF
TGTGCCAGCAGCTCCGAGGGGGCATCGGATTCACCCCTCCACTTT
>TRBV30|TRBD2|NA|TRBJ2-1
CAWSGTSGGNEQFF
TGTGCCTGGAGTGGGACTAGCGGGGGCAATGAGCAGTTCTTC
>TRBV6-5|NA|many|TRBJ1-1
CASSYPNTEAFF
TGTGCCAGCAGTTACCCTAACACTGAAGCTTTCTTT
>TRBV4-1|TRBD2|many|TRBJ2-1
CASSSPGVAGINEQFF
TGCGCCAGCAGCTCCCCAGGGGTAGCGGGAATCAATGAGCAGTTCTTC
>TRBV20-1|TRBD2|medium-sized|TRBJ2-7
CSAKNSGRNPYEQYF
TGCAGTGCTAAAAATAGCGGGAGAAACCCCTACGAGCAGTACTTC
>TRBV18|NA|NA|TRBJ2-3
CASSPESADTQYF
TGTGCCAGCTCACCTGAATCGGCAGATACGCAGTATTTT
>TRBV15|NA|NA|TRBJ2-5
CATSRSRQETQYF
TGTGCCACCAGCAGATCACGTCAAGAGACCCAGTACTTC
>TRBV29-1|NA|NA|TRBJ1-1
CSVNVQAWGTEAFF
TGCAGCGTTAATGTACAGGCGTGGGGCACTGAAGCTTTCTTT
>TRBV12-3/TRBV12-4|NA|medium-sized|TRBJ2-2
CASKLGGGSGELFF
TGTGCCAGCAAACTTGGGGGGGGCAGCGGGGAGCTGTTTTTT
>TRBV20-1|NA|many|TRBJ2-5
CSAPRTDQETQYF
TGCAGTGCTCCCCGGACAGATCAAGAGACCCAGTACTTC
>TRBV10-3|NA|many|TRBJ2-3
CAISIQGDTQYF
TGTGCCATCAGTATCCAGGGGGATACGCAGTATTTT
>TRBV12-3/TRBV12-4|NA|many|TRBJ1-1
CASSLRGPGNTEAFF
TGTGCCAGCAGTTTAAGGGGCCCTGGGAACACTGAAGCTTTCTTT
>TRBV7-9|NA|once|TRBJ1-3
CASSNRRGNSGNTIYF
TGTGCCAGCAGCAATAGGAGGGGAAACTCTGGAAACACCATATATTTT
>TRBV2|NA|NA|TRBJ1-5
CASSDDLNQLQHF
TGTGCCAGCAGTGATGACCTTAATCAGCTCCAGCATTTT
>TRBV12-3/TRBV12-4|TRBD2|few|TRBJ2-7
CASSPSAGGPSYEQYF
TGTGCCAGCAGCCCATCGGCGGGAGGTCCGTCGTACGAGCAGTACTTC
>TRBV20-1|NA|NA|TRBJ1-4
CSKLPVHNEKLFF
TGCAGTAAGCTCCCGGTCCATAATGAAAAACTGTTTTTT
>TRBV13|NA|medium-sized|TRBJ2-2
CASSFKGNTGELFF
TGTGCCAGCAGCTTTAAGGGGAACACCGGGGAGCTGTTTTTT
>TRBV27|NA|NA|TRBJ2-6
CASNRDRSSEANVLTF
TGTGCCAGCAATCGAGACAGAAGCTCTGAGGCAAACGTCCTGACTTTC
>TRBV6-4|NA|NA|TRBJ1-2
CASSAGVYGYTF
TGTGCCAGCAGTGCTGGAGTATATGGCTACACCTTC
>TRBV5-1|TRBD1|many|TRBJ2-5
CASRRDSLQETQYF
TGCGCCAGCAGGAGGGACAGTCTCCAAGAGACCCAGTACTTC
>TRBV2|TRBD1|many|TRBJ1-4
CASRNNRGTGEKLFF
TGTGCCAGCAGGAATAACAGGGGGACGGGTGAAAAACTGTTTTTT
>TRBV4-1|NA|NA|TRBJ1-5
CASSQVGNRVNQPQHF
TGCGCCAGCAGCCAAGTCGGCAACAGGGTCAATCAGCCCCAGCATTTT
>TRBV30|NA|NA|TRBJ2-4
CAWSAGVQNIQYF
TGTGCCTGGAGTGCGGGTGTCCAAAACATTCAGTACTTC
>TRBV6-2/TRBV6-3|NA|NA|TRBJ1-3
CASSYPPVAPGNTIYF
TGTGCCAGCAGTTACCCACCAGTTGCACCTGGAAACACCATATATTTT
>TRBV19|NA|NA|TRBJ2-1
CASSEMDEQFF
TGTGCCAGTAGCGAGATGGATGAGCAGTTCTTC
>TRBV20-1|NA|medium-sized|TRBJ2-3
CSAETRGTTDTQYF
TGCAGTGCTGAGACTCGCGGGACCACAGATACGCAGTATTTT
>TRBV5-1|TRBD1|NA|TRBJ2-2
CASSLDGGQHTGELFF
TGCGCCAGCAGCTTGGATGGGGGACAGCACACCGGGGAGCTGTTTTTT
>TRBV20-1|NA|medium-sized|TRBJ2-1
CSARKDNEQFF
TGCAGTGCTAGAAAGGACAATGAGCAGTTCTTC
>TRBV12-3/TRBV12-4|NA|NA|TRBJ2-7
CASSLVGLARSWEQYF
TGTGCCAGCAGTTTAGTAGGCCTAGCCAGGTCTTGGGAGCAGTACTTC
>TRBV5-1|TRBD2|NA|TRBJ2-7
CASSPGGSGNCEQYF
TGCGCCAGCAGCCCGGGGGGTAGCGGGAATTGCGAGCAGTACTTT
>TRBV27|NA|NA|TRBJ1-5
CASSPTGQPQHF
TGTGCCAGCAGTCCTACTGGTCAGCCCCAGCATTTT
>TRBV6-5|TRBD1|NA|TRBJ2-6
CASSYSTGEAGANVLTF
TGTGCCAGCAGTTACTCCACAGGGGAAGCTGGGGCCAACGTCCTGACTTTC
>TRBV28|NA|NA|TRBJ1-1
CASSLRGTEAFF
TGTGCCAGCAGTTTAAGGGGGACTGAAGCTTTCTTT
>TRBV20-1|NA|once|TRBJ2-6
CSARDQGASVANVLTF
TGCAGTGCGAGAGATCAAGGGGCCTCTGTGGCCAACGTCCTGACTTTC
>TRBV19|TRBD2|few|TRBJ2-1
CASSPRLTGGRRNEQFF
TGTGCCAGTAGTCCTAGACTAACGGGAGGGCGGAGGAATGAGCAGTTCTTC
>TRBV27|TRBD2|NA|TRBJ2-2
CASGRREGLTGELFF
TGTGCCAGCGGCAGACGGGAGGGCCTTACCGGGGAGCTGTTTTTT
>TRBV29-1|NA|many|TRBJ1-1
CSGGRRANEAFF
TGCAGCGGTGGGAGGAGGGCTAATGAAGCTTTCTTT
>TRBV12-3/TRBV12-4|TRBD2|NA|TRBJ2-7
CASIFGPGLGIYEQYF
TGTGCCAGCATTTTTGGGCCGGGACTAGGAATCTACGAGCAGTACTTC
>TRBV11-2|TRBD2|NA|TRBJ2-7
CASSSTGTSRTYEQYF
TGTGCCAGCAGCTCTACCGGGACTAGCAGAACCTACGAGCAGTACTTC
>TRBV4-1|NA|NA|TRBJ1-6
CASSTGFGSPLHF
TGCGCCAGCAGTACCGGCTTTGGTTCACCCCTCCACTTT
>TRBV20-1|TRBD2|medium-sized|TRBJ2-3
CSATSTSGSTDTQYF
TGCAGTGCCACCTCGACTAGCGGGAGCACAGATACGCAGTATTTT
>TRBV28|NA|NA|TRBJ1-5
CAGSLRRQPQHF
TGTGCCGGCAGTTTAAGGCGACAGCCCCAGCATTTT
>TRBV24-1|NA|NA|TRBJ2-2
CATSWAKTSDTGELFF
TGTGCCACCAGCTGGGCTAAGACATCAGACACCGGGGAGCTGTTTTTT
>TRBV7-3|NA|NA|TRBJ2-6
CASSLGVGTGANVLTF
TGTGCCAGCAGCCTTGGGGTTGGGACTGGGGCCAACGTCCTGACTTTC
>TRBV5-1|NA|NA|TRBJ2-7
CASSSDVQQVEQYF
TGCGCCAGCAGCTCGGATGTACAGCAAGTCGAGCAGTACTTC
>TRBV28|NA|NA|TRBJ2-2
CASSRSTVEPFF
TGTGCCAGCAGTCGTTCGACCGTGGAGCCGTTTTTT
>TRBV6-4|NA|NA|TRBJ2-1
CASSNDVGGGEQFF
TGTGCCAGCAGTAACGATGTTGGGGGAGGTGAGCAGTTCTTC
>TRBV6-2/TRBV6-3|TRBD1|NA|TRBJ1-2
CASSPGTVGNYGYTF
TGTGCCAGCAGTCCCGGGACAGTGGGAAACTATGGCTACACCTTC
>TRBV27|NA|once|TRBJ2-1
CASSLEVVGRFEQFF
TGTGCCAGCAGCCTAGAGGTGGTAGGGAGGTTTGAGCAGTTCTTC
>TRBV5-1|NA|few|TRBJ2-7
CASSWGDSPYEQYF
TGCGCCAGCAGTTGGGGGGACAGCCCCTACGAGCAGTACTTC